Sequencing of this T cell receptor beta chain was carried out in a study of blood T cell repertoires in COVID-19. Study in general: The United States, Italy and Spain were the sources of the acute and convalescent COVID-19 samples. The analysed material was cDNA or gDNA that came from T cells, B-cell-depleted T cells, or PBMCs.

Original processing methods: Researchers report that nucleated cell counts were estimated from reference gene primer amplification. The repertoire was sequenced with immunoSEQ multiplex PCR; TCRdb's copy has only in-frame clones and lacks some. Clone size and V and J calls were adopted from that table, with D and trimming inferred from the DNA. Altogether hundreds of thousands of clones are present, around 88% being singletons, with the ten largest covering 7% to 10%. Trimming cost V 2 bases and J 0 bases, with 11 bases left between them. The CDR3 totals 15 residues. In germline, CDR1 is SEHNR, CDR2 FQNEAQ (reference sequence).

The receptor's source is a woman in her 50s with acute or convalescent COVID-19. Material for sequencing was peripheral blood. The chain recombines TRBV7-9 with TRBJ2-7; a weak D match, TRBD2 (6 bases). The CDR3 DNA is TGTGCCAGCAGCTTATCCTGGGGGGACTCCTACGAGCAGTACTTC. This codes for CASSLSWGDSYEQYF.